The sequence of this T cell receptor (beta chain) was determined in a study of T cell responses to AZD1222 COVID-19 vaccine. Study details: Analysis merged second doses at about 4 or about 12 weeks.

With respect to this clone: What it binds is unknown.

The study's findings and limits: Reports say nearly half of spike-specific TCRs go after unmutated variant regions. At baseline, seropositivity was found in only a handful of AZD1222 recipients. Clonal diversity was possibly underestimated; the donors were predominantly white British and more often female.

Using immunoSEQ multiplex PCR, the repertoire was profiled, and TCRdb retains in-frame clones only, with some absent. The sample has about 110,000 clones; approximately 90% are singletons. J gave up 5 bases and V 3 bases, and 14 bases lay outside the gene matches. This CDR3 region has 17 residues. Looked up from germline, CDR1 is ENHRY and CDR2 is SYGVKD. This material consisted of peripheral blood, taken on day 0 of AZD1222 vaccination. This clonotype originated in an adult in good health. The rearrangement joins TRBV10-3 to TRBJ2-7; 9 bases line up with TRBD1. The CDR3 here is CAISDYSRDRVPNEQYF. The CDR3 DNA reads as TGTGCCATCAGTGACTACTCCCGGGACAGGGTCCCCAACGAGCAGTACTTC.